The rows below give T cell receptor beta chains drawn from one sample of a study of blood T cell repertoires in COVID-19. Sequencing used immunoSEQ multiplex PCR; TCRdb keeps in-frame clones, though not all of them. Here the sample spans about 94,000 clones, 75% to 90% being singletons. Sequenced input: peripheral blood. The receptors stem from a human donor in a cohort sampled during active COVID-19. CDR3s include the opening cysteine and the closing phenylalanine or tryptophan. The D gene is left open where the match is weak. Size is omitted from some rows. Given values are once, few, many or a class for expanded clones.

CDR3aa	CDR3nt	v_gene	j_gene	abundance	d_gene
CASSADRTTQYF	TGTGCCAGCAGCGCGGACAGGACAACGCAGTATTTT	TRBV6-5	TRBJ2-3	few	TRBD1
CATTGQGVKTQYF	TGTGCCACAACGGGACAGGGGGTAAAGACCCAGTACTTC	TRBV24-1	TRBJ2-5	NA	TRBD1
CASSLGTGDNQPQHF	TGCGCCAGCAGCTTGGGGACAGGGGATAATCAGCCCCAGCATTTT	TRBV5-1	TRBJ1-5	NA	TRBD1
CAISGTGGRETQYF	TGTGCCATCAGTGGGACAGGGGGTAGGGAGACCCAGTACTTC	TRBV10-3	TRBJ2-5	NA	TRBD1
CASSWRTSGRVAKNIQYF	TGTGCCAGCAGCTGGCGGACTAGCGGGAGGGTAGCCAAAAACATTCAGTACTTC	TRBV7-2	TRBJ2-4	NA	TRBD2
CASPHGGNYGYTF	TGTGCCAGCCCTCATGGGGGGAACTATGGCTACACCTTC	TRBV27	TRBJ1-2	NA	NA
CASAQGFREQYF	TGTGCCAGCGCTCAGGGTTTTCGGGAGCAGTACTTC	TRBV14	TRBJ2-7	once	NA
CASRTLAGETQYF	TGTGCCAGCAGGACGCTAGCGGGAGAGACCCAGTACTTC	TRBV6-5	TRBJ2-5	once	TRBD2
CASGPRDRDRETEAFF	TGTGCTAGTGGCCCGCGGGACAGGGATCGAGAGACTGAAGCTTTCTTT	TRBV12-5	TRBJ1-1	NA	TRBD1
CASSLTGPAGYEQYF	TGTGCCAGCAGCTTAACCGGCCCCGCAGGGTACGAGCAGTACTTC	TRBV7-2	TRBJ2-7	NA	NA
CASSLLQDPPGYTF	TGCGCCAGCAGCTTGTTACAGGACCCTCCGGGCTACACCTTC	TRBV5-1	TRBJ1-2	NA	NA
CASSQGLAGYEQFF	TGTGCCAGCAGCCAAGGACTAGCGGGATATGAGCAGTTCTTC	TRBV3-1/TRBV3-2	TRBJ2-1	NA	TRBD2
CASSPKIRLAGRTDTQYF	TGTGCCAGCAGCCCTAAGATCCGACTAGCGGGACGCACAGATACGCAGTATTTT	TRBV7-9	TRBJ2-3	few	TRBD2
CASSSVVYEQYF	TGTGCCAGCAGTTCCGTAGTATACGAGCAGTACTTC	TRBV28	TRBJ2-7	NA	NA
CASSGGGDEQYF	TGTGCCAGCAGTGGGGGCGGAGACGAGCAGTACTTC	TRBV2	TRBJ2-7	NA	NA
CATSDRGRGSSYNEQFF	TGTGCCACCAGTGATCGGGGGCGCGGGAGCTCCTACAATGAGCAGTTCTTC	TRBV24-1	TRBJ2-1	NA	NA
CASSVLADSYEQYF	TGTGCCAGCAGCGTGCTGGCGGACTCCTACGAGCAGTACTTC	TRBV3-1/TRBV3-2	TRBJ2-7	NA	NA
CAWTRTGFGQPQHF	TGTGCCTGGACGCGGACAGGGTTCGGTCAGCCCCAGCATTTT	TRBV30	TRBJ1-5	once	TRBD1
CASSLGATNEKLFF	TGTGCCAGCAGCTTGGGCGCCACTAATGAAAAACTGTTTTTT	TRBV5-4	TRBJ1-4	once	NA
CASSIGALNTEAFF	TGTGCCAGTAGTATAGGGGCCCTGAACACTGAAGCTTTCTTT	TRBV19	TRBJ1-1	NA	NA
CAIRQNSSYEQYF	TGTGCCATCAGGCAGAACAGCTCCTACGAGCAGTACTTC	TRBV10-3	TRBJ2-7	NA	NA
CATSGSPLSYNEQFF	TGCGCCACAAGCGGGAGCCCACTCTCCTACAATGAGCAGTTCTTC	TRBV5-1	TRBJ2-1	NA	TRBD2
CASSPAKFQETQYF	TGCGCCAGCAGCCCCGCTAAGTTCCAAGAGACCCAGTACTTC	TRBV5-1	TRBJ2-5	NA	NA
CASSQGTGMNTEAFF	TGTGCCAGCAGCCAGGGGACAGGCATGAACACTGAAGCTTTCTTT	TRBV4-2	TRBJ1-1	NA	TRBD1
CVETDTQYF	TGTGTAGAGACAGATACGCAGTATTTT	TRBV19	TRBJ2-3	NA	NA
CASSNLGWEQYF	TGTGCCAGTAGTAACCTCGGGTGGGAGCAGTACTTC	TRBV19	TRBJ2-7	NA	NA
CASGTSSYNEQFF	TGTGCCAGCGGGACTAGCTCCTACAATGAGCAGTTCTTC	TRBV12-3/TRBV12-4	TRBJ2-1	NA	TRBD2
CASSYSRAGRTEQYF	TGTGCCAGCAGTTACTCGAGAGCGGGGAGGACCGAGCAGTACTTC	TRBV6-5	TRBJ2-7	NA	TRBD2
CASSGLAGGANEQFF	TGCGCCAGCAGCGGACTAGCGGGAGGGGCCAATGAGCAGTTCTTC	TRBV10-2	TRBJ2-1	NA	TRBD2
CASSRRAESSYEQYF	TGTGCCAGCAGCCGGAGGGCGGAAAGCTCCTACGAGCAGTACTTC	TRBV14	TRBJ2-7	NA	NA
CASSIGWGESEQYF	TGTGCCAGTAGTATAGGTTGGGGGGAGTCCGAGCAGTACTTC	TRBV19	TRBJ2-7	NA	NA
CASSPLSTGAPYEQYF	TGTGCCAGCAGCCCACTTTCGACAGGGGCACCCTACGAGCAGTACTTC	TRBV11-2	TRBJ2-7	NA	TRBD1
CASRTTPGTGGRVNTDTQYF	TGTGCCAGCAGGACAACTCCCGGGACAGGGGGACGCGTGAACACAGATACGCAGTATTTT	TRBV21-1	TRBJ2-3	once	NA
CASSEVSYGYTF	TGTGCCAGCAGCGAAGTCAGCTATGGCTACACCTTC	TRBV28	TRBJ1-2	NA	NA
CASRNLGQGRSPLHF	TGTGCCAGCAGGAACCTGGGACAGGGAAGATCACCCCTCCACTTT	TRBV2	TRBJ1-6	NA	TRBD1
CATSRGGSGSEQYF	TGTGCCACCAGCAGAGGCGGTAGCGGGAGCGAGCAGTACTTC	TRBV15	TRBJ2-7	NA	TRBD2
CASRGRGVDTEAFF	TGTGCCTCCAGGGGGCGTGGCGTGGACACTGAAGCTTTCTTT	TRBV19	TRBJ1-1	NA	TRBD1
CASSYGRVQYF	TGTGCCAGCAGTTACGGGCGGGTGCAGTACTTC	TRBV6-5	TRBJ2-7	NA	NA
CASSYGTGHGYTF	TGTGCCAGCAGTTACGGGACAGGCCATGGCTACACCTTC	TRBV6-6	TRBJ1-2	NA	TRBD1
CASIPPTGTREQYF	TGCGCCAGCATTCCCCCTACCGGGACAAGGGAGCAGTACTTC	TRBV10-2	TRBJ2-7	NA	NA
CASSESRDRVYEQYF	TGTGCCAGCAGTGAGAGCCGGGACAGGGTCTACGAGCAGTACTTC	TRBV6-6	TRBJ2-7	NA	TRBD1
CASSTVGGQNNEQFF	TGTGCCAGCAGTACTGTAGGGGGTCAAAACAATGAGCAGTTCTTC	TRBV6-6	TRBJ2-1	NA	NA
CASSQRQLNTEAFF	TGTGCCAGCAGCCAAAGACAGTTGAACACTGAAGCTTTCTTT	TRBV4-2	TRBJ1-1	NA	NA
CASSGVRGHKEYGYTF	TGTGCCAGCAGTGGGGTTCGGGGACATAAAGAGTATGGCTACACCTTC	TRBV6-1	TRBJ1-2	NA	NA
CASSRTGNQPQHF	TGCGCCAGCAGTCGAACAGGGAATCAGCCCCAGCATTTT	TRBV5-1	TRBJ1-5	NA	NA
CASSGQGRGGYTF	TGTGCCAGCAGTGGACAGGGTAGGGGTGGCTACACCTTC	TRBV2	TRBJ1-2	few	TRBD1
CASSQETPSVKSTDTQYF	TGCGCCAGCAGCCAAGAAACCCCTAGCGTAAAAAGCACAGATACGCAGTATTTT	TRBV4-1	TRBJ2-3	NA	NA
CASSPYQETQYF	TGTGCCAGCAGCCCGTACCAAGAGACCCAGTACTTC	TRBV7-6	TRBJ2-5	NA	NA
CASSPRGTGGTDTQYF	TGTGCCAGCTCCCCTAGAGGGACAGGGGGCACAGATACGCAGTATTTT	TRBV5-4	TRBJ2-3	NA	TRBD1
CASSSEREFVYEQYF	TGTGCCAGCAGTTCCGAGCGGGAGTTTGTCTACGAGCAGTACTTC	TRBV6-2/TRBV6-3	TRBJ2-7	NA	TRBD2
CASSATFRLAVSYEQYF	TGTGCCAGCAGCGCTACATTCAGGCTAGCTGTCTCCTACGAGCAGTACTTC	TRBV11-2	TRBJ2-7	NA	NA
CASSLAYTYGYTF	TGTGCCAGCAGCTTGGCGTACACGTATGGCTACACCTTC	TRBV5-4	TRBJ1-2	NA	NA
CASRGQGFDQPQHF	TGTGCCAGCAGAGGGCAGGGGTTCGATCAGCCCCAGCATTTT	TRBV7-9	TRBJ1-5	few	NA
CASSLGQGGSYEQYF	TGTGCCAGCAGCTTAGGACAGGGCGGCTCCTACGAGCAGTACTTC	TRBV11-2	TRBJ2-7	NA	TRBD1
CASSLLGASYNSPLHF	TGTGCCAGCAGTTTGCTGGGGGCGAGCTATAATTCACCCCTCCACTTT	TRBV28	TRBJ1-6	NA	NA